These 23 T cell receptor beta chains were all obtained from the same sample, sequenced in a study of beta chain bispecific antibodies for T cell cancers. Points from the study as a whole: Normal T cells contributed less of the targeted TRBV signal than the leukemia cells did.

The antigens of these receptors remain unknown. Blood mononuclear cells were expanded for 2 to 4 days using either OKT3 anti-CD3 antibody or CD3/CD28 beads. From the 5' RACE reads, TCRdb called clonotypes with MiXCR, one entry per CDR3 protein. Among about 15,000 distinct CDR3 sequences listed, about 2.2% were seen once. Sequencing was done on a sample of healthy donor T cells cultured with leukemia cells. These receptor sequences come from a human donor in good health. Some clones in this sample may be carry-over from other donors' samples.

This clonotype came up many times. V gene TRBV10-1 combines with J gene TRBJ2-2; 9 positions match TRBD1. The germline CDR1 and CDR2 sequences are WNHNN and SYGVQD (reference sequence). The V segment lost 3 bases and the J segment 7 bases; nucleotides outside the gene matches: 6. The CDR3 is 15 amino acids. This CDR3 is CASSDGDREVGELFF. The CDR3 coding sequence is TGCGCCAGCAGTGATGGGGACAGGGAAGTCGGGGAGCTGTTTTTT.

This clonotype is medium-sized in the sample. The chain employs TRBV19 and TRBJ2-1; D unresolved. Per the germline V gene, CDR1 is LNHDA and CDR2 is SQIVND (reference sequence). The CDR3 has 13 amino acids. V lost 7 bases and J 5 bases, leaving 12 bases between the germline ends. The DNA for the CDR3 is TGTGCCAGTACGGTTGGCGCCAACAATGAGCAGTTCTTC. It codes for CASTVGANNEQFF. Full variable domain (outside the CDR3, taken from reference TRBV19 and TRBJ2-1): DGGITQSPKYLFRKEGQNVTLSCEQNLNHDAMYWYRQDPGQGLRLIYYSQIVNDFQKGDIAEGYSVSREKKESFPLTVTSAQKNPTAFYLCASTVGANNEQFFGPGTRLTVL.

This clonotype showed up many times. The chain joins TRBV27 to TRBJ2-7; tentative D call: TRBD2 (5 bases). Germline assignment: CDR1 MNHEY and CDR2 SMNVEV (reference sequence). The V end lost 0 bases, the J end lost 5 bases, and 5 bases lay between the germline ends. The CDR3 is 12 amino acids. In DNA, the CDR3 is TGTGCCAGCAGTTTATCCGGGGACGAGCAGTACTTC. Translated, it gives CASSLSGDEQYF.

There are many counts of this clonotype. The chain couples TRBV23-1 to TRBJ2-7; D possibly corresponds to TRBD1 (6 bases). TRBV23-1 is recorded as an ORF, its role being uncertain. V was trimmed by 3 bases and J by 7 bases, leaving 19 bases between them. The CDR3 consists of 15 residues. CDR3 in amino acids: CASSHSWTVEREQYF. The CDR3, as DNA: TGCGCCAGCAGTCATAGCTGGACAGTCGAGAGAGAGCAGTACTTC.

This clonotype was found many times. The V gene is TRBV24-1, the J gene TRBJ1-5; 8 bases fit TRBD1. V lost 6 bases and J lost 1; bases outside the gene matches: 10. Germline CDR1 reads KGHDR; CDR2 reads SFDVKD. The CDR3 extends over 17 amino acids. CDR3 in DNA: TGTGCCACCAGTTCTTCAGGGGGCGCGACAAGCAATCAGCCCCAGCATTTT. Protein: CATSSSGGATSNQPQHF.

This clonotype was seen at least ten times. The chain links TRBV4-1 to TRBJ1-1; a weak D match, TRBD1 (6 bases). The germline CDR1 and CDR2 sequences are MGHRA and YSYEKL. This CDR3 comprises 16 residues. Trimming removed 3 bases from V and 0 bases from J, with 14 bases in between. CDR3 DNA: TGCGCCAGCAGCCAGGCTTGGACAGTTATGAACACTGAAGCTTTCTTT. Translated, it gives CASSQAWTVMNTEAFF.

By sample fraction, this clonotype is medium-sized. The rearrangement uses TRBV27 and TRBJ2-4; TRBD1 is a possible D gene (5 bases). Trimming took 5 bases from V and 5 from J, leaving 16 bases between them. This CDR3 region has 15 residues. Germline V gene lookup returns CDR1 MNHEY and CDR2 SMNVEV (reference sequence). The CDR3 sequence is CASSTSTDRENIQYF. In DNA, the CDR3 is TGTGCCAGCAGTACCTCGACAGATAGGGAAAACATTCAGTACTTC.

This clonotype was seen at least ten times. The chain employs TRBV20-1 and TRBJ1-1; tentatively, D is TRBD1 (5 bases). The CDR3 contains 12 residues. The ends were cut back, 4 bases at V and 3 bases at J, with 9 bases in the middle. The V gene's germline CDR1 is DFQATT and CDR2 SNEGSKA (reference sequence). The CDR3 sequence: CSANRDHTEAFF. The CDR3, as DNA: TGCAGTGCTAACCGGGACCACACTGAAGCTTTCTTT.

This clonotype qualifies as medium-sized. The J gene is TRBJ1-2, the V gene TRBV3-1; D not certain. Trimming pared 2 bases from V and 2 bases from J, leaving 12 bases between. Germline V gives CDR1 LGHDT, CDR2 YNNKEL (reference sequence). CDR3 length: 15 residues. CDR3 in amino acids: CASSQPRGQNYGYTF. CDR3 nucleotides: TGTGCCAGCAGCCAACCCCGCGGGCAGAACTATGGCTACACCTTC.

This clonotype was picked up many times. The chain uses TRBV3-1 and TRBJ2-1; 9 bases map to TRBD2. Germline trimming cut 4 bases from V and 1 base from J; bases unmatched to any gene: 2. The CDR3 sequence is 15 residues long. Germline V CDR1 and CDR2: LGHDT, YNNKEL (reference sequence). CDR3 in amino acids: CASSLSGGSYNEQFF. In DNA, the CDR3 is TGTGCCAGCAGCCTTAGCGGGGGTTCCTACAATGAGCAGTTCTTC.

This clonotype came up many times. J is TRBJ1-3 and V is TRBV7-6; the D is unclear. There are 14 residues in the CDR3. V shed 0 bases and J shed 4 bases, with 7 bases lying between them. Germline CDR1 SGHVS, CDR2 FNYEAQ. CDR3 in amino acids: CASSLAEMGNTIYF. As DNA, the CDR3 is TGTGCCAGCAGCTTAGCAGAAATGGGAAACACCATATATTTT.

This clonotype was counted many times. The chain recombines TRBV5-1 with TRBJ2-1, with D maybe TRBD1 (5 bases). The CDR3 is 15 amino acids. Trimming stripped 1 base from V and 5 bases from J, with 13 bases between. Germline-derived CDR1 and CDR2 are SGHRS and YFSETQ. The CDR3 loop is CASSLLQGKNNEQFF. DNA for the CDR3: TGCGCCAGCAGCTTGTTGCAGGGAAAGAACAATGAGCAGTTCTTC.

This clonotype was counted ten times or more. The chain employs TRBV2 and TRBJ1-1; no reliable D call. Germline V lookup: CDR1 SNHLY, CDR2 FYNNEI. The germline V and J ends were trimmed by 7 bases and 11 bases, with 14 bases remaining between them. CDR3 length: 11 amino acids. The CDR3 DNA reads as TGTGCCAGCATCCAAGGACCGGATGCTTTCTTT. Translation: CASIQGPDAFF.

This clonotype was observed many times. CDR3 DNA: TGCGCCAGCAGCTTGGCAGGGACAGATACCGGGGAGCTGTTTTTT. Encoded protein: CASSLAGTDTGELFF. The chain links TRBV5-1 to TRBJ2-2, with 7 positions matching TRBD1. Germline V CDR1 and CDR2: SGHRS, YFSETQ. The trim removed 0 bases at V and 5 bases at J, leaving 4 bases unmatched. The CDR3 totals 15 residues.

In this sample, this clonotype turned up a few times. The chain joins TRBV7-9 to TRBJ1-2; the D gene is possibly TRBD1 (6 bases). Deletions cut 5 bases from V and 4 bases from J, with 11 bases between. Germline V gene lookup returns CDR1 SEHNR and CDR2 FQNEAQ (reference sequence). There are 13 residues in the CDR3. Here the CDR3 reads CASSLQGGYGYTF. The CDR3 nucleotides are TGTGCCAGCAGCCTACAGGGTGGCTATGGCTACACCTTC.

This clonotype was counted many times. J is TRBJ1-4 and V is TRBV5-1, with D hard to call. CDR1 SGHRS and CDR2 YFSETQ come from the germline V gene. V was cut by 4 bases and J by 4 bases, with 8 bases left in between. The CDR3 extends over 13 amino acids. The DNA for the CDR3 is TGCGCCAGCAGCACGGGAGATAATGAAAAACTGTTTTTT. Its translation: CASSTGDNEKLFF.

This clonotype was observed at least ten times. The chain recombines TRBV5-1 with TRBJ2-7, with 7 bases fitting TRBD1. After removal of 6 bases from V and 2 bases from J, the junction contained 5 bases not matched to a gene. The CDR3 totals 13 residues. Germline CDR1 reads SGHRS; CDR2 reads YFSETQ. The CDR3: CASTGTETYEQYF. In DNA, the CDR3 is TGCGCCAGCACCGGGACAGAAACCTACGAGCAGTACTTC.

By share, this clonotype counts as medium-sized. The chain combines TRBV5-1 with TRBJ2-7; D possibly corresponds to TRBD1 (6 bases). V shed 1 base and J shed 4 bases, with 18 bases lying between them. Looked up from germline, CDR1 is SGHRS and CDR2 is YFSETQ. The CDR3 contains 16 residues. CDR3 nucleotide sequence: TGCGCCAGCAGCTTGTCGACAGGCGCCCGGGTATACGAGCAGTACTTC. This translates into CASSLSTGARVYEQYF. Complete variable domain (other parts from reference TRBV5-1 and TRBJ2-7): KAGVTQTPRYLIKTRGQQVTLSCSPISGHRSVSWYQQTPGQGLQFLFEYFSETQRNKGNFPGRFSGRQFSNSRSEMNVSTLELGDSALYLCASSLSTGARVYEQYFGPGTRLTVT.

Many counts were recorded for this clonotype. The chain is built from TRBV7-9 and TRBJ1-5; D remains ambiguous. Germline assignment: CDR1 SEHNR and CDR2 FQNEAQ (reference sequence). The CDR3 totals 17 residues. V gave up 4 bases and J gave up 4 bases, with 20 bases separating them. CDR3 residues: CASSSISGPSRNQPQHF. DNA for the CDR3: TGTGCCAGCAGCTCCATATCAGGACCCAGCCGAAATCAGCCCCAGCATTTT.

This clonotype came up many times. The rearrangement joins TRBV7-9 to TRBJ2-1, with D perhaps TRBD1 (5 bases). V was cut by 5 bases and J by 9 bases, with 11 bases left in between. CDR1 is SEHNR, CDR2 FQNEAQ, per germline (reference sequence). The CDR3 sequence is 12 residues long. The CDR3 nucleotides read TGTGCCAGCAGCCGACCAGGGATTGAGCAGTTCTTC. It codes for CASSRPGIEQFF. The full variable domain, with the rest looked up from reference TRBV7-9 and TRBJ2-1, is DTGVSQNPRHKITKRGQNVTFRCDPISEHNRLYWYRQTLGQGPEFLTYFQNEAQLEKSRLLSDRFSAERPKGSFSTLEIQRTEQGDSAMYLCASSRPGIEQFFGPGTRLTVL.

This clonotype was observed many times. This chain joins TRBV7-9 and TRBJ2-5; TRBD2 is a possible D gene (7 bases). V was pared by 2 bases and J by 4 bases, with 11 bases between. From germline, CDR1 is SEHNR and CDR2 FQNEAQ (reference sequence). This CDR3 contains 14 residues. The CDR3 loop is CASSLRGAGETQYF. CDR3 nucleotide sequence: TGTGCCAGCAGCTTACGGGGGGCCGGAGAGACCCAGTACTTC. The full variable domain, rest sourced from reference TRBV7-9 and TRBJ2-5, is DTGVSQNPRHKITKRGQNVTFRCDPISEHNRLYWYRQTLGQGPEFLTYFQNEAQLEKSRLLSDRFSAERPKGSFSTLEIQRTEQGDSAMYLCASSLRGAGETQYFGPGTRLLVL.

In its sample, this clonotype was seen many times. This chain links TRBV7-9 with TRBJ2-5; 9 bases fit TRBD1. The junction had 6 bases not matched to a gene; V was cut back by 5 bases and J by 5 bases. The CDR3 is 14 amino acids. Germline loops: CDR1 SEHNR, CDR2 FQNEAQ (reference sequence). CDR3: CASSPKDRGETQYF. The DNA for the CDR3 is TGTGCCAGCAGCCCGAAGGACAGGGGTGAGACCCAGTACTTC. Using reference TRBV7-9 and TRBJ2-5 for the parts outside the CDR3, the full variable domain is DTGVSQNPRHKITKRGQNVTFRCDPISEHNRLYWYRQTLGQGPEFLTYFQNEAQLEKSRLLSDRFSAERPKGSFSTLEIQRTEQGDSAMYLCASSPKDRGETQYFGPGTRLLVL.

This clonotype came up many times. The rearrangement links TRBV10-1 to TRBJ2-1; D is perhaps TRBD1 or TRBD2 (5 bases each). Germline-derived CDR1 and CDR2 are WNHNN and SYGVQD (reference sequence). Trimming took off 8 bases at V and 4 bases at J, with 9 bases between the two ends. The CDR3 covers 12 residues. CDR3 region: CASGGRYNEQFF. The CDR3 region has the DNA TGCGCCAGCGGGGGAAGGTACAATGAGCAGTTCTTC.